This TCR delta chain is from a study of gamma-delta chains in newborns, infants, children (dated by TCRdb to between 2019 and 2020). About the investigation overall: In the study title, it is stated that polyclonal expansion of innate gammadelta T cells is driven by microbial exposure immediately after birth. The study examined the way microbial exposure affected innate gammadelta T cell populations in human newborns right after birth.

The germline V gene yields GEAIGNYY for CDR1 and EKD for CDR2. Deletion took 3 bases off V and 0 bases off J, with a span of 22 bases between the germline ends. The CDR3 measures 18 amino acids from cysteine to phenylalanine. The read is trimmed to its CDR3 DNA, 54 bases read in frame from base 1. A remark on this clone: Its target antigen remains unknown. Per-base qualities were not stored, and no clone one base away is much larger. This same CDR3 is encoded by further DNA sequences in the sample.

Sequenced using an Illumina MiSeq. Public reads were reanalyzed in TCRdb with CATT, and rows carrying the same DNA were merged afterwards. This sample lists 9,000 to 9,500 delta-chain clones; 20% to 25% were detected once. The ten largest clonotypes hold approximately 4.8% of the sample. What was sequenced was blood. The TCR comes from a child who was a newborn, infant or young child, either healthy, febrile or measles-vaccinated (not recorded which). The rearranged chain carries TRDV2 and TRDJ1, with TRDD3 tentatively as D gene (6 bases match). The CDR3 region has the sequence CACDLLGDARLYTDKLIF. The base sequence is TGTGCCTGTGACCTACTGGGAGACGCTCGATTGTACACCGATAAACTCATCTTT.